This TCR beta chain was observed in a study of response to subunit inactivated influenza vaccine. This clonotype was picked up a small number of times. The antigen remains undetermined. Study-level findings and limits: After each seasonal influenza vaccination, few new T cells are recruited, the authors suggested.

From the RT-PCR reads, TCRdb called clonotypes with MiXCR, one entry per CDR3 protein. There are about 780,000 distinct CDR3 sequences in the sample; roughly 20% occur only once, and roughly 11% lies in the top ten. The germline V and J ends were trimmed by 0 bases and 6 bases, with 10 bases remaining between them. CDR1 and CDR2 (germline): DFQATT, SNEGSKA (reference sequence). CDR3 length: 13 residues. The clonotype originates from a man aged 45-65 years who received an inactivated influenza vaccine. The chain has TRBV20-1 and TRBJ2-3; D call uncertain. Source: PBMCs from blood, taken roughly 5 days after vaccination. This CDR3 reads CSARDMRSDTQYF. The DNA of the CDR3 is TGCAGTGCTAGAGATATGAGGTCGGATACGCAGTATTTT.